One and the same sample provided the 31 T cell receptor beta chains below, sequenced in a study of beta chain features in type 1 diabetes. Study-level results: For Type 1 diabetes patients, all four CD4+ subsets carried TCRB CDR3s that were moderately but significantly shorter.

Expressed TCRB transcripts got sequenced, as all isolated RNA was reverse transcribed. Profiling relied on immunoSEQ multiplex PCR, and the TCRdb table lists in-frame clones only, not all of them. The sample carries under 300,000 clones, approximately 16% recorded once. These receptors lack a known antigen. The sequenced material came from naive CD4+ T cells from blood. The receptors were sampled from a man aged 25-40 years with type 1 diabetes.

This clone turned up a few times. The gene calls are TRBV29-1 and TRBJ2-7; D not certain. The CDR3 length is 12 residues. Looked up from germline, CDR1 is SQVTM and CDR2 is ANQGSEA. Between the trimmed V and J ends, which lost 6 bases and 0 bases, there was a span of 9 bases. The CDR3 nucleotides read TGCAGCGTCCGGCCAAACTCCTACGAGCAGTACTTC. Its translation is CSVRPNSYEQYF.

J is TRBJ1-2 and V is TRBV7-9; D unclear. V lost 0 bases and J 4 bases, leaving 9 bases between the germline ends. The CDR3 spans 14 residues. Germline V gene data show CDR1 as SEHNR and CDR2 as FQNEAQ (reference sequence). CDR3 residues: CASSLATQIYGYTF. The CDR3 bases are TGTGCCAGCAGCTTAGCGACACAGATCTATGGCTACACCTTC.

The rearrangement joins TRBV4-3 to TRBJ2-5; TRBD1 aligns across 9 bases. The germline V gene encodes CDR1 LGHNA and CDR2 YSLEER. Unmatched junction bases numbered 21, after V lost 2 bases and J lost 2 bases. This CDR3 is 21 amino acids long. This chain's CDR3 is CASSQRARRPGQGTGQETQYF. In nucleotides, the CDR3 is TGCGCCAGCAGCCAAAGGGCACGCCGACCGGGACAGGGTACGGGGCAAGAGACCCAGTACTTC.

V gene TRBV7-5 combines with J gene TRBJ2-3; the table's D call of TRBD2 was not tested on the DNA. TRBV7-5 is recorded as a pseudogene. The CDR3 has 19 amino acids. The CDR3 DNA is TGTGCCAGAACCCCTCCCCGGACTAGCGGGAGATTTGGCACAGATACGCAGTATTTT. This encodes CARTPPRTSGRFGTDTQYF.

This clone was found a few times. The genes are TRBV28 and TRBJ2-7, with a weak D call TRBD1 (5 bases). Trimming pared 3 bases from V and 1 base from J, leaving 10 bases between. The CDR3 is 14 amino acids. Germline-derived CDR1 and CDR2 are MDHEN and SYDVKM. The CDR3 coding sequence is TGTGCCAGCAGTTTGCCTCAGGGATCCTACGAGCAGTACTTC. This gives the protein CASSLPQGSYEQYF.

The V and J genes are TRBV2 and TRBJ2-4; no reliable D call. Germline V gives CDR1 SNHLY, CDR2 FYNNEI. CDR3 length: 13 residues. V was trimmed by 1 base and J by 6 bases, leaving 7 bases between them. In DNA, the CDR3 is TGTGCCAGCAGTGAAGATGTGAGAAACATTCAGTACTTC. It specifies CASSEDVRNIQYF.

This clone has a handful of counts. The chain links TRBV14 to TRBJ2-3; possible D gene TRBD2, 6 bases. The germline V gene has CDR1 SGHDN and CDR2 FVKESK. V was pared by 4 bases and J by 3 bases, with 14 bases between. This CDR3 spans 15 amino acids. This CDR3 reads CASSPSAGRTDTQYF. DNA for the CDR3: TGTGCCAGCAGCCCCTCTGCGGGGAGGACAGATACGCAGTATTTT.

The rearrangement links TRBV25-1 to TRBJ2-3; 10 bases are a match to TRBD1. Germline V gives CDR1 MGHDK, CDR2 SYGVNS. The ends lost 5 bases at V and 4 bases at J; junction bases unmatched: 6. The CDR3 totals 15 residues. CDR3 residues: CASSYGTGDSDTQYF. The CDR3 nucleotides read TGTGCCAGCAGTTACGGGACAGGGGACTCAGATACGCAGTATTTT.

This rearrangement joins TRBV30 to TRBJ1-2, with no clear D. V was pared by 3 bases and J by 0 bases, with 14 bases between. This CDR3 is 15 amino acids long. Germline CDR1 GTSNPN, CDR2 SVGIG (reference sequence). This CDR3 reads CAWSVFWGANYGYTF. The CDR3 nucleotides read TGTGCCTGGAGCGTCTTTTGGGGTGCTAACTATGGCTACACCTTC.

This clone was picked up a small number of times. The chain links TRBV28 to TRBJ2-7; a possible D gene is TRBD1 (6 bases). The germline CDR1 and CDR2 sequences are MDHEN and SYDVKM. Trimming took off 6 bases at V and 1 base at J, with 13 bases between the two ends. CDR3 length: 14 residues. The CDR3 DNA reads as TGTGCCAGCAGACGGACAGTGGAATCCTACGAGCAGTACTTC. Its translation is CASRRTVESYEQYF.

This clone was recorded a few times. The chain is built from TRBV14 and TRBJ2-7; D remains ambiguous. Trimming pared 7 bases from V and 1 base from J, leaving 5 bases between. Looked up from germline, CDR1 is SGHDN and CDR2 is FVKESK. The CDR3 runs to 11 residues. The CDR3 nucleotides read TGTGCCAGCATACCATCCTACGAGCAGTACTTC. Amino acids: CASIPSYEQYF.

The sample holds a few counts of this clone. The V gene is TRBV29-1, the J gene TRBJ1-1; tentatively, D is TRBD1 (5 bases). CDR1 is SQVTM and CDR2 is ANQGSEA in the germline V gene. The length of the CDR3 is 14 residues. V shed 4 bases and J shed 1 base, with 13 bases lying between them. The CDR3: CSVVGRQKNTEAFF. The CDR3 coding sequence is TGCAGCGTTGTGGGGCGGCAGAAGAACACTGAAGCTTTCTTT.

A few counts support this clone. The chain combines TRBV7-8 with TRBJ2-1, with a tentative D call TRBD2 (6 bases). In germline, CDR1 is SGHVS, CDR2 FQNEAQ. With 4 bases removed from V and 0 bases from J, the gap between germline ends came to 10 bases. This CDR3 region has 15 residues. CDR3: CASSSYGGSYNEQFF. In nucleotides, the CDR3 is TGTGCCAGCAGCTCCTACGGGGGCTCCTACAATGAGCAGTTCTTC. Full variable domain (missing parts from reference TRBV7-8 and TRBJ2-1): GAGVSQSPRYKVAKRGQDVALRCDPISGHVSLFWYQQALGQGPEFLTYFQNEAQLDKSGLPSDRFFAERPEGSVSTLKIQRTQQEDSAVYLCASSSYGGSYNEQFFGPGTRLTVL.

This chain connects TRBV5-4 to TRBJ2-3; 7 nucleotides match TRBD1. V shed 4 bases and J 2 bases; nucleotides not matched to a gene: 7. CDR1 and CDR2 (germline): SGHNT, YYREEE (reference sequence). CDR3 length: 15 amino acids. The CDR3 region is CASSTLQGNTDTQYF. The CDR3 DNA is TGTGCCAGCAGCACCCTACAGGGGAACACAGATACGCAGTATTTT.

The rearrangement joins TRBV23-1 to TRBJ2-3; D gene uncertain. TRBV23-1 is noted as an ORF with a role that remains uncertain. Trimming cost V 3 bases and J 0 bases, with 10 bases left between them. This CDR3 is 15 amino acids long. CDR3 sequence reads: CASSHGSPSTDTQYF. In DNA form, the CDR3 reads TGCGCCAGCAGTCACGGCAGTCCTAGCACAGATACGCAGTATTTT.

This clone turned up a few times. The chain combines TRBV7-9 with TRBJ1-1, with 7 bases lining up with TRBD1. Germline trimming cut 8 bases from V and 11 bases from J; bases unmatched to any gene: 14. This CDR3 contains 13 residues. Germline loops: CDR1 SEHNR, CDR2 FQNEAQ (reference sequence). The CDR3 protein is CASSAAQGSSAFF. DNA for the CDR3: TGTGCCAGCTCAGCTGCACAGGGGAGTTCGGCTTTCTTT.

This rearrangement joins TRBV30 to TRBJ2-2; perhaps TRBD1 as D (6 bases). Germline V gene sequence: CDR1 GTSNPN, CDR2 SVGIG (reference sequence). The V and J ends lost 3 bases and 2 bases respectively, with 19 bases between them. The CDR3 runs to 17 residues. CDR3 bases: TGTGCCTGGAGGGGGGCCTACGGGACCACTAACACCGGGGAGCTGTTTTTT. It codes for CAWRGAYGTTNTGELFF.

The rearrangement uses TRBV7-9 and TRBJ1-1, with a tentative D call TRBD1 (5 bases). The CDR3 is 14 residues long. Trimming removed 2 bases from V and 5 bases from J, with 12 bases in between. CDR1 and CDR2 (germline): SEHNR, FQNEAQ (reference sequence). CDR3 region: CASSLLQGGTEAFF. The CDR3 region has the DNA TGTGCCAGCAGCTTATTGCAGGGTGGGACTGAAGCTTTCTTT.

In its sample, this clone was seen a few times. The V gene is TRBV27, the J gene TRBJ1-1; D may be TRBD1 (6 bases). The CDR3 totals 12 residues. V was pared by 8 bases and J by 9 bases, with 16 bases between. Germline-derived CDR1 and CDR2 are MNHEY and SMNVEV (reference sequence). In DNA form, the CDR3 reads TGTGCCAGCCTCAGAACCGGGGGCCAAGCTTTCTTT. Translating gives CASLRTGGQAFF.

The rearrangement links TRBV9 to TRBJ2-3; no firm D call. This CDR3 is built from 15 residues. V was pared by 0 bases and J by 2 bases, with 10 bases between. The germline gives CDR1 SGDLS, CDR2 YYNGEE. CDR3 in amino acids: CASSVAVMTTDTQYF. Here the CDR3 DNA reads TGTGCCAGCAGCGTAGCCGTAATGACCACAGATACGCAGTATTTT.

The rearrangement uses TRBV10-3 and TRBJ2-5, with D uncertain. Trimming took off 10 bases at V and 1 base at J, with 7 bases between the two ends. Germline V lookup: CDR1 ENHRY, CDR2 SYGVKD. This CDR3 is 11 amino acids long. As DNA, the CDR3 is TGTGCCACCCCGACCCAAGAGACCCAGTACTTC. It is translated as CATPTQETQYF.

In this sample, this clone turned up a few times. The chain joins TRBV2 to TRBJ2-1, with 9 bases aligning to TRBD2. Germline CDR1 SNHLY, CDR2 FYNNEI. This CDR3 has 14 amino acids. With V trimmed by 7 bases and J by 5 bases, 6 bases remained unmatched. The CDR3 nucleotides read TGTGCCAGCATTCAGCGGGAGGTCGACAATGAGCAGTTCTTC. As protein: CASIQREVDNEQFF.

This clone was seen more than once but under ten times. V and J are TRBV29-1 and TRBJ2-1, with 9 bases identical to TRBD2. CDR3 length equals 16 residues. In germline, CDR1 is SQVTM, CDR2 ANQGSEA. V dropped 5 bases and J dropped 7; count of bases not matched to a gene: 15. This CDR3 reads CSVPGTSGRFGNEQFF. The CDR3, as DNA: TGCAGCGTTCCCGGAACGAGCGGGAGGTTTGGGAATGAGCAGTTCTTC.

V and J are TRBV30 and TRBJ2-7, with TRBD1 as a possible D gene (8 bases). This CDR3 is 13 amino acids long. Germline V CDR1 and CDR2: GTSNPN, SVGIG (reference sequence). With 8 bases removed from V and 7 bases from J, the gap between germline ends came to 21 bases. The CDR3 bases are TGTGCCCTGGTACTACAGGGGGGGAGGGAGCAGTACTTC. Translating it yields CALVLQGGREQYF.

This clone appeared a few times. At the DNA level, this CDR3 is encoded by other sequences in the same sample as well. The genes are TRBV29-1 and TRBJ2-5; maybe TRBD2 (6 bases). Germline CDR1 SQVTM, CDR2 ANQGSEA. The CDR3 length is 12 residues. The V gene lost 7 bases and the J gene lost 1 base, with 10 bases spanning the gap. The CDR3 region is CSGGDGQETQYF. CDR3 coding DNA: TGCAGCGGGGGGGACGGCCAAGAGACCCAGTACTTC.

V gene TRBV5-4 combines with J gene TRBJ2-3, with TRBD2 identical over 7 bases. Trimming cost V 5 bases and J 0 bases; bases outside gene matches: 6. The germline V gene encodes CDR1 SGHNT and CDR2 YYREEE (reference sequence). The CDR3 has 15 residues. The chain's CDR3 is CASRDGRGSTDTQYF. For the CDR3, the DNA is TGTGCCAGCAGGGACGGGCGGGGGAGCACAGATACGCAGTATTTT.

The chain recombines TRBV7-9 with TRBJ1-1; D gene ambiguous. This CDR3 has 18 residues. The V gene's germline CDR1 is SEHNR and CDR2 FQNEAQ (reference sequence). The V end lost 5 bases, the J end lost 1 base, and 23 bases lay between the germline ends. The CDR3 reads CASSTRSHGGIQNTEAFF. In nucleotides, the CDR3 is TGTGCCAGCAGCACAAGATCTCACGGAGGAATACAGAACACTGAAGCTTTCTTT.

This sequence joins TRBV5-4 and TRBJ2-1; 8 nucleotides match TRBD2. With 6 bases clipped from V and 8 bases from J, the junction kept 16 bases outside the gene matches. Germline V gene data show CDR1 as SGHNT and CDR2 as YYREEE (reference sequence). The CDR3 is 16 residues long. The CDR3 DNA follows: TGTGCCAGCACCCCGGCTCCGGGAGGGGGTGGGGATGAGCAGTTCTTC. Translating it yields CASTPAPGGGGDEQFF.

This clone appeared a few times. The J gene is TRBJ2-3, the V gene TRBV4-1, with 7 bases aligning to TRBD1. CDR1 is MGHRA and CDR2 is YSYEKL in the germline V gene. V was pared by 1 base and J by 5 bases, with 6 bases of the junction left unmatched. This CDR3 is built from 15 residues. CDR3 residues: CASSQGDRPLDTQYF. In DNA, the CDR3 is TGCGCCAGCAGCCAAGGGGACAGACCCCTAGATACGCAGTATTTT.

This clone was counted once. The chain couples TRBV25-1 to TRBJ2-1; the D gene is possibly TRBD1 (5 bases). CDR1 MGHDK and CDR2 SYGVNS come from the germline V gene. With 8 bases removed from V and 9 bases from J, the gap between germline ends came to 17 bases. The CDR3 has 13 residues. The CDR3, as DNA: TGTGCCAGCCGCACCCCAGGGTCGACTGAGCAGTTCTTC. Its protein is CASRTPGSTEQFF.

The chain recombines TRBV29-1 with TRBJ2-6; possible D gene TRBD1, 6 bases. Germline lookup yields CDR1 SQVTM and CDR2 ANQGSEA. V shed 7 bases and J shed 4 bases, with 11 bases lying between them. The length of the CDR3 is 13 residues. The CDR3 loop is CSAQGSGANVLTF. CDR3 bases: TGCAGCGCCCAGGGGTCCGGGGCCAACGTCCTGACTTTC.